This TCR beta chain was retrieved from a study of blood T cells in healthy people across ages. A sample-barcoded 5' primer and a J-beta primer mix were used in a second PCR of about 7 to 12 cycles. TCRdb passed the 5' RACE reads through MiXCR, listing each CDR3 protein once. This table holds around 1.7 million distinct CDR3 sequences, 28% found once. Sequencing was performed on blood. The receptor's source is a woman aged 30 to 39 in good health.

The CDR3 region has the DNA TGTGCCAGCAGCTTGGGCGGGAGCGGATGGAGAGATACGCAGTATTTT. Its translation is CASSLGGSGWRDTQYF. The V gene is TRBV7-2, the J gene TRBJ2-3; 7 nucleotides agree with TRBD2. The germline gives CDR1 SGHTA, CDR2 FQGNSA. V was clipped by 3 bases and J by 5 bases; unmatched bases: 11. The CDR3 is 16 residues long. The full variable domain, in which reference TRBV7-2 and TRBJ2-3 provide the parts outside the CDR3, is GAGVSQSPSNKVTEKGKDVELRCDPISGHTALYWYRQSLGQGLEFLIYFQGNSAPDKSGLPSDRFSAERTGGSVSTLTIQRTQQEDSAVYLCASSLGGSGWRDTQYFGPGTRLTVL.